The T cell receptor (beta chain) described here comes from a study of long-term antiretroviral therapy in people with HIV. Study-wide results and caveats: Pre-ART clonal expansions dominated every time point's repertoire. Older ART regimens were possibly in use when the blood was collected between about 2003 and 2018.

Donors each had at least one pre-ART PBMC sample and at least two post-ART ones. Specimens held 1-10 million cryopreserved PBMC prior to DNA extraction. Version v3.0 of the immunoSEQ assay was performed at survey level. The repertoire was sequenced with immunoSEQ multiplex PCR; TCRdb's copy has only in-frame clones and lacks some. This table has 20,000 to 30,000 clones, roughly 77% appearing once. The germline V gene encodes CDR1 SGHRS and CDR2 YFSETQ. V lost 0 bases and J 7 bases, leaving 16 bases between the germline ends. This CDR3 region has 16 residues. This clone appeared once. Its specificity is not known.

This material consisted of unsorted PBMCs, taken 4.4 years after starting antiretroviral therapy. This chain connects TRBV5-1 to TRBJ2-2, with D uncertain. The TCR was taken from a young man with HIV. The chain's CDR3 is CASSLDALPGGGELFF. The CDR3 DNA follows: TGCGCCAGCAGCTTGGATGCACTCCCAGGTGGCGGGGAGCTGTTTTTT.